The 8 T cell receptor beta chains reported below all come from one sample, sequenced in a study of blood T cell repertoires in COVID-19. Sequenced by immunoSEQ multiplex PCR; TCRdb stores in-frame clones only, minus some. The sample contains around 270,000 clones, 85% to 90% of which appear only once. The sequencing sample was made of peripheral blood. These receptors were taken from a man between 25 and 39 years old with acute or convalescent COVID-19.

The CDR3 spells CASSNPRGGRVDIMNTEAFF. CDR3 nucleotides: TGTGCCAGCAGCAATCCCCGGGGAGGTAGGGTGGATATCATGAACACTGAAGCTTTCTTT. This chain connects TRBV21-1 to TRBJ1-1. TRBV21-1 is tagged as a pseudogene. CDR3 length: 20 residues.

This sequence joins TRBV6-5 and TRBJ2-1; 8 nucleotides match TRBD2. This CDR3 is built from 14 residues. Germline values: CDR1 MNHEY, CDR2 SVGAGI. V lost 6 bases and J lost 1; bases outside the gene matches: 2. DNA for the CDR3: TGTGCCAGCAGGATAGCGGGGTCCTACAATGAGCAGTTCTTC. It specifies CASRIAGSYNEQFF.

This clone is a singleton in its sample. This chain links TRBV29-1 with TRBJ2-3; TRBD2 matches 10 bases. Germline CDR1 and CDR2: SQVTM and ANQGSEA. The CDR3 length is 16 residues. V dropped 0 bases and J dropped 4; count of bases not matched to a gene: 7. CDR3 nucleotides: TGCAGCGTTGAAGATCTTCAACTAGCGGGATCAGATACGCAGTATTTT. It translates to CSVEDLQLAGSDTQYF.

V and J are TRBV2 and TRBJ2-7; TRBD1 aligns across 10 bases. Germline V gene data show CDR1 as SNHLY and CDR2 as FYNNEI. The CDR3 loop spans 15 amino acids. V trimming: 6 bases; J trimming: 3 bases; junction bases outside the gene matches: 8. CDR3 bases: TGTGCCAGCAGACCCTCGACAGGGGGCAGCTACGAGCAGTACTTC. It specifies CASRPSTGGSYEQYF.

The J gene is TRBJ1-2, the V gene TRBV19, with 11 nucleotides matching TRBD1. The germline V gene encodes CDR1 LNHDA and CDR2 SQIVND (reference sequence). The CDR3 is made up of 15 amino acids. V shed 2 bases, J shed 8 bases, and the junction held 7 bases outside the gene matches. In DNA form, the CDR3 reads TGTGCCAGTAGTATAACCCCGGGACAGGGGGTAGGCTACACCTTC. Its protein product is CASSITPGQGVGYTF.

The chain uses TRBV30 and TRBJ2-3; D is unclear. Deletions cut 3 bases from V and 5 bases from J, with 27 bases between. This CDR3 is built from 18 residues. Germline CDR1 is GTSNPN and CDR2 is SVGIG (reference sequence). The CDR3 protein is CAWSQPPRLRSSRDTQYF. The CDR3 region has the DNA TGTGCCTGGAGCCAACCACCCCGACTGAGAAGTTCTCGAGATACGCAGTATTTT.

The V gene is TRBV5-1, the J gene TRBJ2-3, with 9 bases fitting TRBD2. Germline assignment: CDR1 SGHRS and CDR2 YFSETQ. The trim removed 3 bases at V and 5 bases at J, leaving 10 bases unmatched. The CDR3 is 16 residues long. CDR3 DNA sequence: TGCGCCAGCAGCTCGGAGGCGGGAGGGCAGGTAGATACGCAGTATTTT. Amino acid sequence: CASSSEAGGQVDTQYF.

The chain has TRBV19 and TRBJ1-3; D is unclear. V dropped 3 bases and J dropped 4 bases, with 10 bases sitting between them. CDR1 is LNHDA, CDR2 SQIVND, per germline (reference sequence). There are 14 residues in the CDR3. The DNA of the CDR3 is TGTGCCAGTAGTATCATCCTCGCGGGAAACACCATATATTTT. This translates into CASSIILAGNTIYF.